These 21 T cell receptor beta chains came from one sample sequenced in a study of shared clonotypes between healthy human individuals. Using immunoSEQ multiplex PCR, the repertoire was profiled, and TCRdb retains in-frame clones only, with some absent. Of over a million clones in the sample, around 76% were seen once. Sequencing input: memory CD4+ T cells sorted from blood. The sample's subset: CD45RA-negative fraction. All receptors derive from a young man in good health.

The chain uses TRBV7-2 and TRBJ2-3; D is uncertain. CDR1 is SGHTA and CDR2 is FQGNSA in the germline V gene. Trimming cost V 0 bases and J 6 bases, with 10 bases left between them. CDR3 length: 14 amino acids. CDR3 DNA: TGTGCCAGCAGCTTAGCGGGATTTGAGGATACGCAGTATTTT. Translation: CASSLAGFEDTQYF.

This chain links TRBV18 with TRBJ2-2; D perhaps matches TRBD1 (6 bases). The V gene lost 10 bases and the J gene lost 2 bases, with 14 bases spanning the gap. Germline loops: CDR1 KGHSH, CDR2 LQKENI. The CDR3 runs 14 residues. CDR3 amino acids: CATSGDTNTGELFF. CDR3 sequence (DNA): TGTGCCACCTCCGGGGACACCAACACCGGGGAGCTGTTTTTT.

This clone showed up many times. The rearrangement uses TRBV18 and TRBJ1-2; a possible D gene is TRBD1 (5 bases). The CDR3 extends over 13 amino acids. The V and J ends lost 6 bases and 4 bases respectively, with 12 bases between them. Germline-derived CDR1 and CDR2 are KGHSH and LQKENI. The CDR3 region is CASSQGAVYGYTF. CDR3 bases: TGTGCCAGCTCGCAGGGCGCTGTCTATGGCTACACCTTC.

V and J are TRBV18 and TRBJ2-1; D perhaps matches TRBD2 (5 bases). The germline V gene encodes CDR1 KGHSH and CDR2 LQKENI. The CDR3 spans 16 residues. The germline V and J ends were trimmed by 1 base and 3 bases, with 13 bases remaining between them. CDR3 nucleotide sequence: TGTGCCAGCTCACCACTAAGGATCGGGAACTACAATGAGCAGTTCTTC. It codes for CASSPLRIGNYNEQFF.

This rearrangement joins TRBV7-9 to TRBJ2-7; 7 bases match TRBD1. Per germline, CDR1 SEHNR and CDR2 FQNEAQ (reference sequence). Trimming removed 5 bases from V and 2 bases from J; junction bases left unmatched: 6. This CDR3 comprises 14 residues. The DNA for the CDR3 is TGTGCCAGCAGCGGATCGACAGGGCCCTACGAGCAGTACTTC. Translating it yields CASSGSTGPYEQYF. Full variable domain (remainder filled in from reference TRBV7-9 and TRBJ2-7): DTGVSQNPRHKITKRGQNVTFRCDPISEHNRLYWYRQTLGQGPEFLTYFQNEAQLEKSRLLSDRFSAERPKGSFSTLEIQRTEQGDSAMYLCASSGSTGPYEQYFGPGTRLTVT.

CDR3 in amino acids: CASSPRTSASDTQYF. As DNA, the CDR3 is TGTGCCAGCAGCCCAAGGACTAGCGCCTCAGATACGCAGTATTTT. The chain recombines TRBV7-2 with TRBJ2-3; 9 bases agree with TRBD2. This CDR3 has 15 residues. CDR1 is SGHTA and CDR2 is FQGNSA in the germline V gene. The V segment lost 5 bases and the J segment 4 bases; nucleotides outside the gene matches: 7.

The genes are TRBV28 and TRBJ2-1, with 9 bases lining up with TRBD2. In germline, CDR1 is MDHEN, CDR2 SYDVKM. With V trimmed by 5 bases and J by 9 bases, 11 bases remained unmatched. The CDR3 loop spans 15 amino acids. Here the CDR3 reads CASSAPLGGGVEQFF. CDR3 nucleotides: TGTGCCAGCAGTGCCCCGCTGGGCGGGGGGGTTGAGCAGTTCTTC.

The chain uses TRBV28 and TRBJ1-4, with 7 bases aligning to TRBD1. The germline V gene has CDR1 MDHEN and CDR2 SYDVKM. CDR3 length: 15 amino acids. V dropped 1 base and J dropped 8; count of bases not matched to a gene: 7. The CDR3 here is CASSLYGTVREKLFF. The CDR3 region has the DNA TGTGCCAGCAGTTTATACGGGACAGTGAGGGAAAAACTGTTTTTT.

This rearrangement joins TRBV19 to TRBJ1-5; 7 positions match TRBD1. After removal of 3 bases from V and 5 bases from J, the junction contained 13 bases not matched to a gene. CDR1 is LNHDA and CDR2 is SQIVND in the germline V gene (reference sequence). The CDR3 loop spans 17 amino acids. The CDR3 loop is CASSIRGSQGGDQPQHF. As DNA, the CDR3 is TGTGCCAGTAGTATTCGGGGTTCCCAGGGGGGGGATCAGCCCCAGCATTTT.

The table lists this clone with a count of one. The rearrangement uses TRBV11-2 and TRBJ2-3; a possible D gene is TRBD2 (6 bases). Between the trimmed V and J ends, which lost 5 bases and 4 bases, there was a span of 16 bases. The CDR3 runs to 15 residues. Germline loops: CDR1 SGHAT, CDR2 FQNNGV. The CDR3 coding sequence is TGTGCCAGCAGCCGCTCGGTGGGGGGAGCAGATACGCAGTATTTT. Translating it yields CASSRSVGGADTQYF.

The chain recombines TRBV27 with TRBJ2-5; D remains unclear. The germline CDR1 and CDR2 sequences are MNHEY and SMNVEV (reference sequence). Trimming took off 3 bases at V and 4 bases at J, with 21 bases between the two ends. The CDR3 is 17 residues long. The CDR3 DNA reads TGTGCCAGCAGTTTGGTAAGGCAGGATCGGCTGAGAGAGACCCAGTACTTC. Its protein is CASSLVRQDRLRETQYF.

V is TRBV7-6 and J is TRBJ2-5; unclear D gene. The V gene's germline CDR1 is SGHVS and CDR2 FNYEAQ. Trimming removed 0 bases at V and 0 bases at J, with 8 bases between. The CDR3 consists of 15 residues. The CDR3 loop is CASSLASGNQETQYF. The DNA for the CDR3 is TGTGCCAGCAGCTTAGCGTCCGGCAACCAAGAGACCCAGTACTTC.

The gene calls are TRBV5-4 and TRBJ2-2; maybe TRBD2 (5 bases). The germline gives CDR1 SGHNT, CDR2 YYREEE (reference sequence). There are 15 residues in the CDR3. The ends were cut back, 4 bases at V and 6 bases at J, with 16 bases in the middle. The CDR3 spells CASSPSAAWSGELFF. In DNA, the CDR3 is TGTGCCAGCAGCCCCTCAGCGGCATGGTCCGGGGAGCTGTTTTTT.

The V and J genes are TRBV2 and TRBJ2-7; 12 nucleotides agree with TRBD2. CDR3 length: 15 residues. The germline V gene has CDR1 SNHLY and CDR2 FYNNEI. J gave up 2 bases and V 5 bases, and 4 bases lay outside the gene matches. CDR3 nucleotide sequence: TGTGCCAGCAGTCCGACTAGCGGGGGAGCCTACGAGCAGTACTTC. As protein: CASSPTSGGAYEQYF.

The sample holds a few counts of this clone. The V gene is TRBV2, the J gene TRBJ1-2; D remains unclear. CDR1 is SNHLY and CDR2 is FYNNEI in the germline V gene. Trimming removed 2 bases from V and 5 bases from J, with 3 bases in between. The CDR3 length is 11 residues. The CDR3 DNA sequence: TGTGCCAGCAGTGAACAGTATGGCTACACCTTC. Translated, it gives CASSEQYGYTF.

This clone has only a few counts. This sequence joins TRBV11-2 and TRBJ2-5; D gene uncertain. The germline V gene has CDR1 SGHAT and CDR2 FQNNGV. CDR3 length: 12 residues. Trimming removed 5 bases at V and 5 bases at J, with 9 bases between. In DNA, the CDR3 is TGTGCCAGCAGCGGGATTGGGGAGACCCAGTACTTC. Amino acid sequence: CASSGIGETQYF.

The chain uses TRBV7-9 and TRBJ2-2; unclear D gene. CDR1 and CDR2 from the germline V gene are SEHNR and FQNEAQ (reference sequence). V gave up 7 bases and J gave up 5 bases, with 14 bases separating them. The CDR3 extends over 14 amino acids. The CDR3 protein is CASIPVLGTGELFF. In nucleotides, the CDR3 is TGTGCCAGCATCCCGGTCCTAGGGACCGGGGAGCTGTTTTTT.

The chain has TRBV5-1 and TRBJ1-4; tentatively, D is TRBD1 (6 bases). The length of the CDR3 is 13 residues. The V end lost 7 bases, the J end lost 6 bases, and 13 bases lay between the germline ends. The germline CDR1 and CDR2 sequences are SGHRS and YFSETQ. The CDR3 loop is CASSPPGDEKLFF. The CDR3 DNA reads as TGCGCCAGCTCACCCCCAGGGGATGAAAAACTGTTTTTT.

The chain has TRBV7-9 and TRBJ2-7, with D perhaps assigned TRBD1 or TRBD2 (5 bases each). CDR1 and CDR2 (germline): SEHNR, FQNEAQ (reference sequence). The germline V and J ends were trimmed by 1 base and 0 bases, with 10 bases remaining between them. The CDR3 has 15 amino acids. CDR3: CASSLGGTVSYEQYF. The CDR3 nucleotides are TGTGCCAGCAGCTTAGGGGGGACGGTCTCCTACGAGCAGTACTTC.

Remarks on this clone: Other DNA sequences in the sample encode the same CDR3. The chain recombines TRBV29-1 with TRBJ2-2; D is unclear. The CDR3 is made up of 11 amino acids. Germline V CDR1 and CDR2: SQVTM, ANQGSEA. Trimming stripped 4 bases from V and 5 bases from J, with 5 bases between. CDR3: CSVVRTGELFF. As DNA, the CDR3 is TGCAGCGTTGTGCGAACCGGGGAGCTGTTTTTT.

CDR3 loop: CASGRDSVYEQYF. CDR3 nucleotide sequence: TGTGCCAGCGGCCGGGACTCCGTCTACGAGCAGTACTTC. The chain is built from TRBV28 and TRBJ2-7, with D possibly TRBD2 on 6 matching bases. Trimming cost V 8 bases and J 3 bases, with 14 bases left between them. The germline gives CDR1 MDHEN, CDR2 SYDVKM. The CDR3 contains 13 residues.